Presented here are 17 T cell receptor beta chains from one specimen sequenced in a study of T cells after yellow fever vaccination. TCRdb passed the 5' RACE reads through MiXCR, listing each CDR3 protein once. The table has 68,000 or so distinct CDR3 sequences, about 6.5% seen once. Specimen: CD8+ T cells sorted from PBMCs, collected 35 to 50 days after the first yellow fever vaccination. The receptors derive from a man between 18 and 35 years old who received the YFV17D yellow fever vaccine.

The chain recombines TRBV5-1 with TRBJ2-1; perhaps D is TRBD1 or TRBD2 (6 bases each). CDR3 size: 12 residues. The V end lost 0 bases, the J end lost 10 bases, and 8 bases lay between the germline ends. In germline, CDR1 is SGHRS, CDR2 YFSETQ. CDR3 in amino acids: CASSLEGGEQFF. CDR3 coding DNA: TGCGCCAGCAGCTTGGAGGGGGGCGAGCAGTTCTTC.

This clonotype was detected many times. The rearrangement links TRBV4-3 to TRBJ2-7; D is unresolved. The CDR3 contains 14 residues. CDR1 and CDR2 from the germline V gene are LGHNA and YSLEER. V was pared by 1 base and J by 1 base, with 8 bases between. The CDR3 DNA reads TGCGCCAGCAGCCAAGTATACAGATCCTACGAGCAGTACTTC. Its protein product is CASSQVYRSYEQYF.

This clonotype was recorded many times. The chain carries TRBV4-2 and TRBJ2-7; D not certain. Germline V gene lookup returns CDR1 LGHNA and CDR2 YNFKEQ. V was clipped by 6 bases and J by 2 bases, with 8 bases between them. This CDR3 has 12 residues. The DNA of the CDR3 is TGTGCCAGCAGTTACGAAACCTACGAGCAGTACTTC. Its protein is CASSYETYEQYF.

The rearrangement joins TRBV6-5 to TRBJ2-5; D possibly corresponds to TRBD2 (5 bases). The CDR3 runs 13 residues. Germline-derived CDR1 and CDR2 are MNHEY and SVGAGI. The germline V and J ends were trimmed by 6 bases and 5 bases, with 13 bases remaining between them. In DNA, the CDR3 is TGTGCCAGCAGGGGAGACCCCGGGGAGACCCAGTACTTC. Translating gives CASRGDPGETQYF.

This clonotype was seen a handful of times. The chain employs TRBV9 and TRBJ2-3, with D possibly being TRBD1 or TRBD2 (5 bases each). Germline-derived CDR1 and CDR2 are SGDLS and YYNGEE. This CDR3 is built from 17 residues. The germline V and J ends were trimmed by 2 bases and 2 bases, with 18 bases remaining between them. CDR3 nucleotides: TGTGCCAGCAGCGTCCGGGGCATACAGGCAACCACAGATACGCAGTATTTT. It encodes CASSVRGIQATTDTQYF.

In this sample, this clonotype turned up a few times. The CDR3 loop reads CATAPEQYV. In nucleotides, the CDR3 is TGTGCCACCGCCCCCGAGCAGTACGTC. The chain uses TRBV24-1 and TRBJ2-7, with no clear D. Trimming cost V 9 bases and J 6 bases, with 5 bases left between them. CDR1 is KGHDR and CDR2 is SFDVKD in the germline V gene. The CDR3 has 9 residues.

This clonotype was seen many times. CDR3 nucleotide sequence: TGCGCCAGCAGCCAGACCGCAGGGGGCGGAGGGGAGACCCAGTACTTC. It is translated as CASSQTAGGGGETQYF. The genes are TRBV4-3 and TRBJ2-5; TRBD1 aligns across 8 bases. The ends lost 3 bases at V and 5 bases at J; junction bases unmatched: 11. CDR1 is LGHNA, CDR2 YSLEER, per germline. The CDR3 totals 16 residues.

This clonotype has just a few counts. The V gene is TRBV12-3 or TRBV12-4, the J gene TRBJ1-3; D is uncertain. Trimming removed 1 base from V and 4 bases from J, with 8 bases in between. The CDR3 contains 14 residues. As DNA, the CDR3 is TGTGCCAGCAGTTTAGGGGCTTGGGGAAACACCATATATTTT. Protein product: CASSLGAWGNTIYF.

The genes are TRBV19 and TRBJ2-1; no reliable D call. V lost 1 base to trimming and J lost 0 bases, with 7 bases between them. The CDR3 loop spans 15 amino acids. In germline, CDR1 is LNHDA, CDR2 SQIVND (reference sequence). This CDR3 reads CASSIAADSYNEQFF. The CDR3, as DNA: TGTGCCAGTAGTATAGCCGCAGACTCCTACAATGAGCAGTTCTTC.

This clonotype was observed at least ten times. The rearrangement uses TRBV12-3 or TRBV12-4 and TRBJ2-3; TRBD2 matches 10 bases. Trimming took 4 bases from V and 3 from J; bases not matched to a gene: 7. The CDR3 runs 16 residues. The CDR3 sequence is CASSWGLAFGTDTQYF. In DNA, the CDR3 is TGTGCCAGCAGTTGGGGACTAGCGTTTGGTACAGATACGCAGTATTTT.

The chain recombines TRBV15 with TRBJ1-5, with D unclear. Germline V gives CDR1 LNHNV, CDR2 YYDKDF (reference sequence). Deletions cut 5 bases from V and 6 bases from J, with 11 bases between. This CDR3 comprises 13 residues. The CDR3 nucleotides are TGTGCCACCAGCTTTCCTCAAGGTCAGCCCCAGCATTTT. It yields the protein CATSFPQGQPQHF.

The chain employs TRBV7-2 and TRBJ2-1; 11 nucleotides align to TRBD2. This CDR3 has 17 amino acids. Germline assignment: CDR1 SGHTA and CDR2 FQGNSA. J lost 0 bases, V lost 5 bases, and 6 bases had no gene match. CDR3 nucleotide sequence: TGTGCCAGCAGCACCCGACTAGCGGGGATCTCCTACAATGAGCAGTTCTTC. This codes for CASSTRLAGISYNEQFF.

This clonotype was counted at least ten times. The chain links TRBV5-1 to TRBJ2-7; a possible D gene is TRBD1 (6 bases). Trimming stripped 3 bases from V and 5 bases from J, with 18 bases between. The germline CDR1 and CDR2 sequences are SGHRS and YFSETQ. The CDR3 is 15 residues long. CDR3 in DNA: TGCGCCAGCAGCTCCCGGGACACCAGCATCCACGAGCAGTACTTC. Residues: CASSSRDTSIHEQYF.

This clonotype turned up a few times. This rearrangement joins TRBV7-9 to TRBJ1-5; TRBD1 is a possible D gene (5 bases). Trimming took 5 bases from V and 9 from J, leaving 11 bases between them. Germline values: CDR1 SEHNR, CDR2 FQNEAQ (reference sequence). The CDR3 spans 12 residues. The CDR3 sequence is CASSVGGRPQHF. As DNA, the CDR3 is TGTGCCAGCAGCGTTGGGGGAAGGCCCCAGCATTTT. The full variable domain, its missing parts supplied by reference TRBV7-9 and TRBJ1-5, is DTGVSQNPRHKITKRGQNVTFRCDPISEHNRLYWYRQTLGQGPEFLTYFQNEAQLEKSRLLSDRFSAERPKGSFSTLEIQRTEQGDSAMYLCASSVGGRPQHFGDGTRLSIL.

This clonotype was detected ten times or more. The V gene is TRBV20-1, the J gene TRBJ1-2; D uncertain. V dropped 3 bases and J dropped 5 bases, with 10 bases sitting between them. CDR1 and CDR2 (germline): DFQATT, SNEGSKA (reference sequence). CDR3 length: 12 amino acids. The CDR3 loop reads CSASRRDYGYTF. The CDR3 DNA sequence: TGCAGTGCTAGTCGGAGGGATTATGGCTACACCTTC.

The chain links TRBV7-2 to TRBJ2-3; perhaps TRBD1 as D (5 bases). Germline values: CDR1 SGHTA, CDR2 FQGNSA. With 1 base removed from V and 1 base from J, the gap between germline ends came to 9 bases. This CDR3 contains 15 residues. The CDR3 bases are TGTGCCAGCAGCTTAGTATTCAGGGGCACAGATACGCAGTATTTT. This gives the protein CASSLVFRGTDTQYF.

The rearrangement uses TRBV12-3 or TRBV12-4 and TRBJ2-7, with 7 bases fitting TRBD1. The ends lost 4 bases at V and 6 bases at J; junction bases unmatched: 6. The CDR3 loop spans 13 amino acids. For the CDR3, the DNA is TGTGCCAGCAGTTCCCAAGGGGGCTCCGAGCAGTACTTC. Encoded protein: CASSSQGGSEQYF.